Following are 2 T cell receptor beta chains from one sample sequenced in a study of breast tumors, draining lymph nodes, adjacent tissues (dated by TCRdb to the mid-2010s). The library was built by means of multiplex PCR. Sequencing used an Illumina HiSeq 2000. Clones were called with MiXCR by TCRdb after fastp trimmed the public reads at Q25, and only in-frame beta chains were retained. Each CDR3 protein appears once, grouped with its most common genes and DNA. A total of some 14,000 distinct CDR3 sequences appear in this sample, around 54% of them only once. The ten largest clones add up to approximately 30% of the sample. Source material: tumor-adjacent breast tissue. The receptors stem from a female donor with breast cancer. Some clones in this sample may be carry-over from other donors' samples.

In its sample, this clonotype is hyperexpanded. This chain connects TRBV5-5 to TRBJ2-2; 7 bases align to TRBD2. J lost 7 bases, V lost 0 bases, and 9 bases had no gene match. The CDR3 is 16 amino acids. The germline V gene has CDR1 SGHKS and CDR2 YYEKEE (reference sequence). CDR3 in amino acids: CASSLGTSLGYGELFF. The CDR3 DNA reads as TGTGCCAGCAGCTTGGGGACTAGTTTAGGGTACGGGGAGCTGTTTTTT.

This clonotype was seen repeatedly, ten times or more. The chain has TRBV25-1 and TRBJ2-4, with 8 bases lining up with TRBD1. This CDR3 comprises 14 residues. Germline values: CDR1 MGHDK, CDR2 SYGVNS. J was trimmed by 8 bases and V by 2 bases; bases with no gene match: 5. The CDR3 nucleotides read TGTGCCAGCAGTGAAGACAGGGGCGGGCACATTCAGTACTTC. Amino acids: CASSEDRGGHIQYF.